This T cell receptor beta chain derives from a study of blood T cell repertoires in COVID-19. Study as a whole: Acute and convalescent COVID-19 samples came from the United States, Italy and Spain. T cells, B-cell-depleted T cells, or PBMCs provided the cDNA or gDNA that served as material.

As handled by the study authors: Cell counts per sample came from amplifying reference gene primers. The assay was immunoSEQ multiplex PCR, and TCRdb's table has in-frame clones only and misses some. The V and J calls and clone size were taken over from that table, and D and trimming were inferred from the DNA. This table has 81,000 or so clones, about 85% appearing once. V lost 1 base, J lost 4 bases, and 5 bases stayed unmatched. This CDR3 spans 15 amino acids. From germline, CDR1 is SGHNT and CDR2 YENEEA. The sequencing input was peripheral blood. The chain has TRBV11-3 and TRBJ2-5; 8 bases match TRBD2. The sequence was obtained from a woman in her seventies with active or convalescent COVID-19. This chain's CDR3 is CASSLGVAGRETQYF. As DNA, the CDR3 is TGTGCCAGCAGCTTAGGGGTAGCGGGGCGAGAGACCCAGTACTTC.